Below, 19 T cell receptor beta chains from the same sample are listed, as sequenced in a study of blood T cell repertoires in COVID-19. Measured with immunoSEQ multiplex PCR; TCRdb has only the in-frame clones, and not every one. The data show more than 250,000 clones, about 90% seen once. Input material: peripheral blood. These receptors were collected from a man aged 18 to 29 who had recovered from COVID-19.

The chain joins TRBV10-3 to TRBJ1-1; 7 bases align to TRBD1. V trimming: 3 bases; J trimming: 4 bases; junction bases outside the gene matches: 2. The germline V gene encodes CDR1 ENHRY and CDR2 SYGVKD. CDR3 size: 13 residues. The CDR3 nucleotides are TGTGCCATCAGTGACGACAGGGTCACTGAAGCTTTCTTT. Encoded protein: CAISDDRVTEAFF.

This chain connects TRBV6-5 to TRBJ2-5; maybe TRBD1 (5 bases). Germline CDR1 reads MNHEY; CDR2 reads SVGAGI. V dropped 7 bases and J dropped 2 bases, with 11 bases sitting between them. This CDR3 is 13 amino acids long. The CDR3 sequence is CASTPAGQETQYF. Here the CDR3 DNA reads TGTGCCAGCACTCCCGCAGGGCAAGAGACCCAGTACTTC.

This clone was seen a few times. Other DNA sequences in this sample translate to the same CDR3. The rearrangement uses TRBV19 and TRBJ1-4; perhaps TRBD1 as D (5 bases). The CDR3 sequence is 15 residues long. Trimming removed 3 bases from V and 5 bases from J, with 13 bases in between. Germline V gene sequence: CDR1 LNHDA, CDR2 SQIVND (reference sequence). CDR3 sequence: CASSIIGGDNEKLFF. The CDR3 bases are TGTGCCAGTAGTATCATCGGGGGTGACAATGAAAAACTGTTTTTT.

This clone was seen only a few times. Here the CDR3 DNA reads TGTGCCAGCAGCTTCCAGGGTGCTGGCTCCTACGAGCAGTACTTC. Translating gives CASSFQGAGSYEQYF. V is TRBV11-2 and J is TRBJ2-7; tentatively, D is TRBD1 (5 bases). Germline values: CDR1 SGHAT, CDR2 FQNNGV. This CDR3 is built from 15 residues. V gave up 3 bases and J gave up 0 bases, with 12 bases separating them.

This sequence joins TRBV2 and TRBJ2-5; D may be TRBD2 (5 bases). Trimming pared 11 bases from V and 8 bases from J, leaving 12 bases between. In germline, CDR1 is SNHLY, CDR2 FYNNEI. This CDR3 comprises 10 residues. CDR3 sequence: CAGYSVTQYF. The CDR3 region has the DNA TGTGCCGGGTATAGCGTAACCCAGTACTTC.

The chain employs TRBV6-5 and TRBJ1-1, with a possible D match to TRBD1 (6 bases). The CDR3 covers 15 residues. Germline CDR1 reads MNHEY; CDR2 reads SVGAGI. V was cut by 3 bases and J by 4 bases, with 15 bases left in between. The CDR3 sequence: CASSYSKGVPTEAFF. The CDR3 coding sequence is TGTGCCAGCAGTTATAGTAAGGGGGTTCCCACTGAAGCTTTCTTT.

V and J are TRBV6-1 and TRBJ1-4; 7 nucleotides align to TRBD1. Germline CDR1 and CDR2: MNHNS and SASEGT. The CDR3 is 17 amino acids. Trimming removed 0 bases from V and 10 bases from J; junction bases left unmatched: 14. Written as DNA, the CDR3 is TGTGCCAGCAGTGAAGCGCTAAGAGACAGGGTTCAGGGAAAACTGTTTTTT. Its translation: CASSEALRDRVQGKLFF.

The CDR3 sequence: CASSLIGTEYNEQFF. CDR3 in DNA: TGTGCCAGCAGTCTTATCGGGACAGAATACAATGAGCAGTTCTTC. The V and J genes are TRBV6-6 and TRBJ2-1; 7 nucleotides align to TRBD1. J was trimmed by 4 bases and V by 5 bases; bases with no gene match: 8. The CDR3 spans 15 residues. In germline, CDR1 is MNHNY, CDR2 SVGAGI (reference sequence).

V and J are TRBV11-3 and TRBJ2-5; maybe TRBD2 (7 bases). The V gene lost 3 bases and the J gene lost 2 bases, with 19 bases spanning the gap. The CDR3 runs 17 residues. Per the germline V gene, CDR1 is SGHNT and CDR2 is YENEEA. The CDR3 region is CASSLAPGGHQQETQYF. In nucleotides, the CDR3 is TGTGCCAGCAGCTTGGCCCCCGGGGGGCACCAACAAGAGACCCAGTACTTC.

The chain joins TRBV29-1 to TRBJ2-1, with 8 bases aligning to TRBD1. Germline V CDR1 and CDR2: SQVTM, ANQGSEA. This CDR3 has 13 residues. With 6 bases clipped from V and 4 bases from J, the junction kept 5 bases outside the gene matches. Here the CDR3 DNA reads TGCAGCGTAGCAGGGGGCTTGTACAATGAGCAGTTCTTC. This translates into CSVAGGLYNEQFF.

The V call is TRBV7-2, the J call TRBJ2-2; 10 bases map to TRBD2. Germline V lookup: CDR1 SGHTA, CDR2 FQGNSA. Unmatched junction bases numbered 8, after V lost 0 bases and J lost 1 base. CDR3 length: 19 residues. CDR3 region: CASSLARSGGAENTGELFF. CDR3 DNA sequence: TGTGCCAGCAGCTTAGCGAGAAGCGGGGGGGCCGAGAACACCGGGGAGCTGTTTTTT.

The V gene is TRBV7-3, the J gene TRBJ2-3; D is undetermined. There are 16 residues in the CDR3. Germline loops: CDR1 SGHTA, CDR2 FQGTGA. V was shortened by 2 bases and J by 3 bases, with 15 bases between the two germline ends. The CDR3 region has the DNA TGTGCCAGCAGCTTAGCCGGTGGTTTTGTGACAGATACGCAGTATTTT. Translated: CASSLAGGFVTDTQYF.

J is TRBJ2-1 and V is TRBV9, with 7 bases lining up with TRBD1. Germline values: CDR1 SGDLS, CDR2 YYNGEE. This CDR3 region has 13 residues. After removal of 4 bases from V and 4 bases from J, the junction contained 2 bases not matched to a gene. The chain's CDR3 is CASSLTGYNEQFF. The CDR3 DNA reads as TGTGCCAGCAGCTTGACAGGGTACAATGAGCAGTTCTTC.

The rearrangement joins TRBV5-4 to TRBJ2-5, with 8 bases matching TRBD1. This CDR3 has 13 residues. The V segment lost 7 bases and the J segment 5 bases; nucleotides outside the gene matches: 7. Looked up from germline, CDR1 is SGHNT and CDR2 is YYREEE (reference sequence). The CDR3 DNA is TGTGCCAGCCGCCAGACAGGGGCCGAGACCCAGTACTTC. Translation gives CASRQTGAETQYF.

This clone came up a few times. The V gene is TRBV29-1, the J gene TRBJ2-7; 11 nucleotides line up with TRBD1. There are 12 residues in the CDR3. Trimming removed 5 bases from V and 5 bases from J; junction bases left unmatched: 2. Germline CDR1 is SQVTM and CDR2 is ANQGSEA. The CDR3 protein is CSVLGQGDEQYF. The CDR3 nucleotides read TGCAGCGTTCTGGGACAGGGGGACGAGCAGTACTTC.

CDR3 sequence (DNA): TGCAGCGCCCAGGGACAGGGGGTAACCGGGGAGCTGTTTTTT. Translated, it gives CSAQGQGVTGELFF. The chain combines TRBV29-1 with TRBJ2-2; TRBD1 matches 11 bases. Germline V gives CDR1 SQVTM, CDR2 ANQGSEA. The CDR3 runs to 14 residues. The J segment lost 5 bases and the V segment lost 7 bases, leaving 6 bases of the junction unmatched.

The chain joins TRBV11-2 to TRBJ2-2, with 9 bases fitting TRBD2. The CDR3 extends over 16 amino acids. Per the germline V gene, CDR1 is SGHAT and CDR2 is FQNNGV. V lost 4 bases to trimming and J lost 4 bases; unmatched junction nucleotides: 7. The CDR3 region is CASSSLAGSITGELFF. The CDR3 nucleotides read TGTGCCAGCAGCTCCCTAGCGGGGTCGATCACCGGGGAGCTGTTTTTT.

The chain employs TRBV10-2 and TRBJ2-1; TRBD1 matches 7 bases. The CDR3 consists of 12 residues. V gave up 6 bases and J gave up 9 bases; unmatched junction bases: 5. Germline CDR1 is WSHSY and CDR2 is SAAADI. The CDR3 loop is CASRLTGFEQFF. The CDR3 DNA reads as TGCGCCAGCAGATTGACAGGGTTTGAGCAGTTCTTC.

This clone was observed a single time. V gene TRBV5-4 combines with J gene TRBJ1-1; tentative D call: TRBD1 (6 bases). Germline CDR1 is SGHNT and CDR2 is YYREEE (reference sequence). This CDR3 comprises 14 residues. The V and J ends lost 0 bases and 7 bases respectively, with 13 bases between them. CDR3 coding DNA: TGTGCCAGCAGCTTGGAGACAGGAGCTAATGAAGCTTTCTTT. Translating it yields CASSLETGANEAFF.